Below are 11 T cell receptor beta chains sequenced from a single sample in a study of cytomegalovirus exposure and HLA in healthy donors listed by TCRdb under 2017. Receptors were amplified or captured by the immunoSEQ multiplex PCR assay. TCRdb mirrors the immuneACCESS table, restricted to in-frame sequences. Some clones are absent from its copies; in checked studies, under half trace to an unresolved V gene, and the reason for the others is unknown. This sample comprises roughly 200,000 clones, 80% to 85% of them detected only once. The ten top clones hold under 3.5% of the sample. The source material was PBMCs. These receptors originate from a woman aged 18-29 years in good health and CMV-seropositive.

V gene TRBV18 combines with J gene TRBJ1-5; 8 nucleotides line up with TRBD1. The germline CDR1 and CDR2 sequences are KGHSH and LQKENI. V dropped 3 bases and J dropped 4; count of bases not matched to a gene: 2. This CDR3 is built from 14 residues. CDR3 protein: CASSPGQANQPQHF. The DNA for the CDR3 is TGTGCCAGCTCACCGGGACAGGCTAATCAGCCCCAGCATTTT.

The V gene is TRBV6-5, the J gene TRBJ2-1; maybe TRBD1 (6 bases). V was pared by 6 bases and J by 6 bases, with 9 bases between. The CDR3 contains 12 residues. CDR1 is MNHEY, CDR2 SVGAGI, per germline. Written as DNA, the CDR3 is TGTGCCAGCAGGCAGGGGACCAATGAGCAGTTCTTC. Its translation is CASRQGTNEQFF.

This chain joins TRBV2 and TRBJ2-4; 13 bases map to TRBD2. CDR1 SNHLY and CDR2 FYNNEI come from the germline V gene. The CDR3 covers 12 residues. The ends lost 6 bases at V and 14 bases at J; junction bases unmatched: 4. CDR3 loop: CASSGTSGVEYF. CDR3 in DNA: TGTGCCAGCAGCGGGACTAGCGGGGTGGAGTACTTC.

This chain connects TRBV5-1 to TRBJ2-3; D possibly corresponds to TRBD2 (6 bases). The germline V gene encodes CDR1 SGHRS and CDR2 YFSETQ. Deletions cut 4 bases from V and 3 bases from J, with 12 bases between. This CDR3 has 14 amino acids. The CDR3 region is CASSPLAVTDTQYF. The CDR3 bases are TGCGCCAGCAGCCCCTTAGCGGTTACAGATACGCAGTATTTT.

About this clone: A read error may produce the germline difference seen at one junction end. The J gene is TRBJ2-7, the V gene TRBV25-1, with TRBD1 matching over 9 bases. In germline, CDR1 is MGHDK, CDR2 SYGVNS. The CDR3 extends over 12 amino acids. This CDR3 is CASSSRTGDQDF. For the CDR3, the DNA is TGTGCCAGCAGTTCTAGGACAGGGGACCAAGACTTC.

The J gene is TRBJ1-1, the V gene TRBV7-2; 7 bases map to TRBD1. Trimming took 7 bases from V and 0 from J; bases not matched to a gene: 14. Germline CDR1 reads SGHTA; CDR2 reads FQGNSA. The CDR3 runs to 17 residues. The CDR3 sequence is CASNPKGDRAMNTEAFF. In nucleotides, the CDR3 is TGTGCCAGCAACCCCAAGGGGGACAGAGCTATGAACACTGAAGCTTTCTTT.

The sample holds one count of this clone. The chain carries TRBV5-4 and TRBJ2-3; 8 positions match TRBD1. There are 14 residues in the CDR3. CDR1 is SGHNT, CDR2 YYREEE, per germline (reference sequence). Trimming took 4 bases from V and 1 from J; bases not matched to a gene: 2. CDR3 coding DNA: TGTGCCAGCAGCACGGGACAGGGCACAGATACGCAGTATTTT. This codes for CASSTGQGTDTQYF.

This clone was recorded a few times. The V call is TRBV4-1, the J call TRBJ1-6, with 12 positions matching TRBD1. The CDR3 totals 15 residues. V lost 8 bases to trimming and J lost 9 bases; unmatched junction nucleotides: 8. CDR1 and CDR2 (germline): MGHRA, YSYEKL. CDR3 region: CASRQPGQGASPLHF. Written as DNA, the CDR3 is TGCGCCAGCCGACAACCGGGACAGGGGGCTTCACCCCTCCACTTT.

The chain uses TRBV5-4 and TRBJ1-2; D possibly corresponds to TRBD1 (5 bases). The CDR3 sequence is 13 residues long. Germline assignment: CDR1 SGHNT and CDR2 YYREEE (reference sequence). V was shortened by 4 bases and J by 1 base, with 8 bases between the two germline ends. CDR3 sequence (DNA): TGTGCCAGCAGCAAGACAGATAACTATGGCTACACCTTC. As protein: CASSKTDNYGYTF.

This clone was observed once. V gene TRBV5-1 combines with J gene TRBJ2-7; D call uncertain. The V end lost 0 bases, the J end lost 2 bases, and 9 bases lay between the germline ends. The CDR3 spans 14 residues. Germline CDR1 SGHRS, CDR2 YFSETQ. The chain's CDR3 is CASSLVSGTYEQYF. The DNA for the CDR3 is TGCGCCAGCAGCTTGGTGTCGGGTACCTACGAGCAGTACTTC.

The chain employs TRBV11-1 and TRBJ2-3; TRBD2 matches at 9 bases. Germline CDR1 reads SGHAT; CDR2 reads FQDESV (reference sequence). The CDR3 is made up of 17 amino acids. Trimming removed 1 base from V and 5 bases from J; junction bases left unmatched: 10. CDR3 region: CASSLGGAGGPRDTQYF. As DNA, the CDR3 is TGTGCCAGCAGCTTAGGTGGGGCGGGGGGGCCCAGAGATACGCAGTATTTT.